The clone carrying this TCR beta chain has a single count. Its antigen is undetermined. This entry is derived from a study of T cell repertoires in cytomegalovirus infection. The overall study: Public TCR beta signature analysis indicated the presence of both CMV infection and matching HLA type.

Study-wide points: In two of eight donors, the top clonotype was HLA-C-restricted CMV-specific.

Germline loops: CDR1 LNHDA, CDR2 SQIVND (reference sequence). J was trimmed by 5 bases and V by 5 bases; bases with no gene match: 10. The CDR3 has 15 amino acids. TCRdb used MiXCR to reprocess the reads, holding one entry per CDR3 protein. The sample lists a few hundred thousand distinct CDR3 sequences, under 45% occurring once. The receptor was derived from a human donor in good health (CMV status not recorded). Some clones in this sample may be carry-over from other donors' samples. This specimen consisted of cultured PBMCs, obtained from culture after CMV antigen stimulation. V and J are TRBV19 and TRBJ1-1; 8 bases are shared with TRBD1. In nucleotides, the CDR3 is TGTGCCAGTAGTGGGATCAGGGGGCTGAGGACTGAAGCTTTCTTT. It yields the protein CASSGIRGLRTEAFF.